Shown below are 14 T cell receptor beta chains from a single sample sequenced in a study of T cell changes during pregnancy in multiple sclerosis. Sequencing was performed with immunoSEQ multiplex PCR; in TCRdb, only in-frame clones are kept and a portion is missing. The sample contains about 43,000 clones, under 90% of which appear only once. This specimen consisted of peripheral blood, obtained in the second trimester of pregnancy. These receptors all stem from a female donor in good health, enrolled as a control in a pregnancy study.

The chain joins TRBV5-1 to TRBJ2-7, with 10 bases aligning to TRBD2. V trimming: 1 base; J trimming: 0 bases; junction bases outside the gene matches: 13. In germline, CDR1 is SGHRS, CDR2 YFSETQ. CDR3 size: 19 residues. The CDR3 DNA reads as TGCGCCAGCAGCTTGCGGCCCCGGGGGACTAGCGAGACCTCCTACGAGCAGTACTTC. Translated: CASSLRPRGTSETSYEQYF.

The chain is built from TRBV6-4 and TRBJ2-3, with 16 bases that match TRBD2. The CDR3 consists of 17 residues. J lost 4 bases, V lost 2 bases, and 3 bases had no gene match. Germline CDR1 reads MRHNA; CDR2 reads SNTAGT. CDR3: CASSDTGTSGGADTQYF. CDR3 in DNA: TGTGCCAGCAGTGACACCGGGACTAGCGGGGGGGCAGATACGCAGTATTTT.

This chain joins TRBV30 and TRBJ1-2; 9 bases align to TRBD1. The junction had 5 bases not matched to a gene; V was cut back by 4 bases and J by 5 bases. This CDR3 is built from 13 residues. Per the germline V gene, CDR1 is GTSNPN and CDR2 is SVGIG (reference sequence). The CDR3 is CAWTTGTGYGYTF. CDR3 in DNA: TGTGCCTGGACTACCGGGACAGGGTATGGCTACACCTTC. The variable domain in full, completed from reference TRBV30 and TRBJ1-2, reads SQTIHQWPATLVQPVGSPLSLECTVEGTSNPNLYWYRQAAGRGLQLLFYSVGIGQISSEVPQNLSASRPQDRQFILSSKKLLLSDSGFYLCAWTTGTGYGYTFGSGTRLTVV.

The gene calls are TRBV12-5 and TRBJ2-1; TRBD2 matches at 13 bases. CDR3 length equals 17 residues. J lost 0 bases, V lost 5 bases, and 4 bases had no gene match. Looked up from germline, CDR1 is LGHNT and CDR2 is FRNRAP. Here the CDR3 reads CASGAGLAGPSYNEQFF. The CDR3 coding sequence is TGTGCTAGTGGTGCGGGACTAGCGGGGCCCTCCTACAATGAGCAGTTCTTC. Using reference TRBV12-5 and TRBJ2-1 for the parts outside the CDR3, the full variable domain is DARVTQTPRHKVTEMGQEVTMRCQPILGHNTVFWYRQTMMQGLELLAYFRNRAPLDDSGMPKDRFSAEMPDATLATLKIQPSEPRDSAVYFCASGAGLAGPSYNEQFFGPGTRLTVL.

Here the CDR3 reads CASSTTEIMNTEAFF. The CDR3 coding sequence is TGTGCCAGCTCAACGACAGAGATTATGAACACTGAAGCTTTCTTT. The genes are TRBV18 and TRBJ1-1; perhaps TRBD1 as D (5 bases). V shed 5 bases and J shed 0 bases, with 13 bases lying between them. There are 15 residues in the CDR3. CDR1 is KGHSH, CDR2 LQKENI, per germline.

The CDR3 region is CASSLTGGFTYEQYF. In DNA, the CDR3 is TGCGCCAGCAGCCTGACAGGGGGTTTCACCTACGAGCAGTACTTC. The chain is built from TRBV5-1 and TRBJ2-5; 9 bases agree with TRBD1. The J call may be faulty, since TRBJ2-7 better matches the DNA end. This CDR3 contains 15 residues. CDR1 and CDR2 from the germline V gene are SGHRS and YFSETQ.

The chain couples TRBV11-1 to TRBJ2-1; 9 nucleotides align to TRBD2. Germline-derived CDR1 and CDR2 are SGHAT and FQDESV (reference sequence). V gave up 4 bases and J gave up 7 bases; unmatched junction bases: 17. CDR3 size: 18 residues. CDR3 DNA sequence: TGTGCCAGCAGCTCAAAACCGGGACTAGCCCACAGTCCAAATGAGCAGTTCTTC. Protein sequence: CASSSKPGLAHSPNEQFF.

The rearrangement joins TRBV6-5 to TRBJ2-2, with D perhaps matching TRBD2 (7 bases). V was shortened by 10 bases and J by 6 bases, with 18 bases between the two germline ends. This CDR3 spans 14 amino acids. Looked up from germline, CDR1 is MNHEY and CDR2 is SVGAGI. CDR3 sequence: CATSRLGGAGELFF. In nucleotides, the CDR3 is TGTGCCACAAGTCGGTTAGGGGGGGCCGGGGAGCTGTTTTTT.

V and J are TRBV11-2 and TRBJ2-3; the D is unclear. V was shortened by 3 bases and J by 0 bases, with 10 bases between the two germline ends. The CDR3 extends over 15 amino acids. Germline assignment: CDR1 SGHAT and CDR2 FQNNGV. CDR3 region: CASSFEWASTDTQYF. Here the CDR3 DNA reads TGTGCCAGCAGCTTCGAGTGGGCGAGCACAGATACGCAGTATTTT.

V and J are TRBV5-5 and TRBJ2-1; D perhaps matches TRBD1 (6 bases). The CDR3 has 14 residues. Germline loops: CDR1 SGHKS, CDR2 YYEKEE (reference sequence). The V and J ends lost 4 bases and 5 bases respectively, with 13 bases between them. CDR3 region: CASSLRGSHNEQFF. CDR3 in DNA: TGTGCCAGCAGCCTCAGGGGTTCCCACAATGAGCAGTTCTTC.

The chain employs TRBV5-1 and TRBJ2-3; TRBD2 aligns across 7 bases. This CDR3 region has 15 residues. J gave up 2 bases and V 0 bases, and 3 bases lay outside the gene matches. CDR1 and CDR2 from the germline V gene are SGHRS and YFSETQ. CDR3 residues: CASSLAGTTTDTQYF. The CDR3 DNA sequence: TGCGCCAGCAGCTTGGCCGGGACTACCACAGATACGCAGTATTTT.

This clone was observed once. This chain uses TRBV19 with TRBJ2-1; 12 positions match TRBD2. V lost 6 bases to trimming and J lost 4 bases; unmatched junction nucleotides: 4. CDR1 is LNHDA, CDR2 SQIVND, per germline (reference sequence). The CDR3 has 15 amino acids. The CDR3 DNA reads as TGTGCCAGTAGCCTAACTAGCGGGGGGTACAATGAGCAGTTCTTC. It specifies CASSLTSGGYNEQFF.

This sequence joins TRBV7-9 and TRBJ1-4, with D hard to call. Trimming shortened V by 4 bases and J by 1 base, and 13 bases separated the two germline ends. Germline V lookup: CDR1 SEHNR, CDR2 FQNEAQ (reference sequence). The CDR3 is 16 amino acids. For the CDR3, the DNA is TGTGCCAGCAGCTGGGCCTCTCGGGGAACTAATGAAAAACTGTTTTTT. Its translation: CASSWASRGTNEKLFF.

This clone was picked up a small number of times. The chain has TRBV11-3 and TRBJ1-1; 8 bases are a match to TRBD1. V trimming: 5 bases; J trimming: 0 bases; junction bases outside the gene matches: 11. The germline V gene encodes CDR1 SGHNT and CDR2 YENEEA. This CDR3 is built from 17 residues. CDR3 bases: TGTGCCAGCAGCCTCGGACAGGGCTTAACGATGAACACTGAAGCTTTCTTT. Protein: CASSLGQGLTMNTEAFF.